These 2 T cell receptor beta chains were sequenced from one sample in a study of blood T cell repertoires in COVID-19. TCRdb keeps only in-frame clones here, not all; method: immunoSEQ multiplex PCR. The sample has roughly 150,000 clones, about 88% seen once. The specimen was peripheral blood. The receptors come from an elderly woman with acute or convalescent COVID-19.

This clone was recorded only once. The V call is TRBV3-1 (or the pseudogene TRBV3-2), the J call TRBJ2-6; no definite D call. Looked up from germline, CDR1 is LGHDT and CDR2 is YNNKEL (reference sequence). Trimming cost V 4 bases and J 0 bases, with 7 bases left between them. The CDR3 runs 15 residues. The CDR3, as DNA: TGTGCCAGCAGCCGCGGCGGCTCTGGGGCCAACGTCCTGACTTTC. It specifies CASSRGGSGANVLTF.

The chain has TRBV15 and TRBJ2-1; possibly TRBD1 for D (5 bases). The CDR3 runs 15 residues. Germline CDR1 and CDR2: LNHNV and YYDKDF (reference sequence). Trimming stripped 0 bases from V and 5 bases from J, with 11 bases between. The CDR3 loop is CATSRDLGRDNEQFF. Written as DNA, the CDR3 is TGTGCCACCAGCAGAGATCTAGGCAGGGACAATGAGCAGTTCTTC.